These 6 T cell receptor beta chains originate from one sample sequenced in a study of blood T cell repertoires in COVID-19. Measured with immunoSEQ multiplex PCR; TCRdb has only the in-frame clones, and not every one. The sample gives about 240,000 clones, around 83% of which show up once; around 12% is in the top ten. What was sequenced was peripheral blood. Every receptor here comes from a woman aged 55-69 years with active or convalescent COVID-19.

CDR3 region: CASSSGDTNTGELFF. CDR3 nucleotide sequence: TGCGCCAGCAGTTCCGGGGACACTAACACCGGGGAGCTGTTTTTT. This rearrangement joins TRBV5-1 to TRBJ2-2; perhaps TRBD1 as D (6 bases). V was cut by 5 bases and J by 2 bases, with 13 bases left in between. CDR1 is SGHRS and CDR2 is YFSETQ in the germline V gene. The CDR3 is 15 residues long.

The J gene is TRBJ2-5, the V gene TRBV6-5; 8 nucleotides align to TRBD2. J gave up 1 base and V 6 bases, and 7 bases lay outside the gene matches. Germline CDR1 MNHEY, CDR2 SVGAGI. The CDR3 sequence is 15 residues long. CDR3 DNA: TGTGCCAGCAGGATACGGGGGGGAACCCAAGAGACCCAGTACTTC. Translating gives CASRIRGGTQETQYF.

V gene TRBV7-3 combines with J gene TRBJ2-6, with 8 bases matching TRBD2. The trim removed 1 base at V and 2 bases at J, leaving 10 bases unmatched. In germline, CDR1 is SGHTA, CDR2 FQGTGA. The CDR3 is 19 residues long. The CDR3 DNA is TGTGCCAGCAGCTTAATTGGGACTAGTAACGATCCTGGGGCCAACGTCCTGACTTTC. Protein sequence: CASSLIGTSNDPGANVLTF.

The chain uses TRBV25-1 and TRBJ1-2; D possibly corresponds to TRBD1 (5 bases). Germline V gene sequence: CDR1 MGHDK, CDR2 SYGVNS. V was shortened by 7 bases and J by 4 bases, with 13 bases between the two germline ends. This CDR3 comprises 13 residues. As DNA, the CDR3 is TGTGCCAGCAAAGGCAGGGAACTCTATGGCTACACCTTC. It encodes CASKGRELYGYTF.

This chain uses TRBV10-1 with TRBJ2-7; TRBD2 might be the D (5 bases). Trimming left V 2 bases short and J 2 bases short, with 13 bases between. Germline V gene lookup returns CDR1 WNHNN and CDR2 SYGVQD (reference sequence). CDR3 size: 15 residues. The CDR3 region is CASSEARRGPYEQYF. In DNA form, the CDR3 reads TGCGCCAGCAGTGAGGCCCGCCGGGGTCCCTACGAGCAGTACTTC.

The chain uses TRBV11-2 and TRBJ1-2; perhaps TRBD1 as D (6 bases). CDR1 is SGHAT, CDR2 FQNNGV, per germline. This CDR3 spans 15 amino acids. With 4 bases removed from V and 5 bases from J, the gap between germline ends came to 17 bases. The DNA for the CDR3 is TGTGCCAGCAGCTCCCGGACAGCCCTTAGGTATGGCTACACCTTC. Translation: CASSSRTALRYGYTF.